This entry is about one T cell receptor beta chain. The V and J ends lost 5 bases and 8 bases, in that order; junction bases with no gene match: 9. CDR3 length equals 14 residues. CDR1 is SGHVS, CDR2 FQNEAQ, per germline. This specimen comes from a study of CD8 T cells in Susac syndrome. 0.5 to 1 ug RNA was reverse transcribed with random hexamers. It was immunoSEQ multiplex PCR that amplified TCR beta CDR3 across 54 Vbeta and 13 Jbeta. TCRdb reprocessed the immunoSEQ multiplex PCR reads with MiXCR, giving one entry per CDR3 protein. The table records 77,000 or so distinct CDR3 sequences, about 93% of them present only once.

J is TRBJ1-5 and V is TRBV7-8, with 7 positions matching TRBD1. Sequences were obtained from CD4+ T cells from PBMCs. This receptor was taken from a human donor with Susac syndrome. CDR3 DNA sequence: TGTGCCAGCAGCCGACGGACAGGCACGGAGCCCCAGCATTTT. It specifies CASSRRTGTEPQHF.